The rows below give T cell receptor beta chains drawn from one sample of a study of CD8 T cells in ankylosing spondylitis. In TCRdb, the 5' RACE reads were re-called with MiXCR into one record per CDR3 protein. The table includes some 270,000 distinct CDR3 sequences, 30% to 40% detected once. Input material: blood, either unsorted or a sorted T cell fraction (not recorded which). Every receptor here comes from a male donor with ankylosing spondylitis or in good health (not recorded which). The CDR3 runs from the conserved cysteine through the conserved F or W. The D gene is left open where the match is weak. Clone size is not always given. Where it is, it says once, few, many or a class for expanded clones.

CDR3aa: CSATGTNKVVNEQFF
CDR3nt: TGCAGTGCTACCGGGACAAACAAAGTGGTCAATGAGCAGTTCTTC
d_gene: NA
v_gene: TRBV20-1
abundance: NA
j_gene: TRBJ2-1

CDR3aa: CASSSQGKYEQYF
CDR3nt: TGTGCCAGCAGTTCCCAGGGGAAGTACGAGCAGTACTTC
d_gene: NA
v_gene: TRBV12-3/TRBV12-4
abundance: few
j_gene: TRBJ2-7

CDR3aa: CSTDTWDQYNEQFF
CDR3nt: TGCAGCACCGATACATGGGACCAATACAATGAGCAGTTCTTC
d_gene: NA
v_gene: TRBV29-1
abundance: few
j_gene: TRBJ2-1

CDR3aa: CASSSPDGPYEQYF
CDR3nt: TGCGCCAGCAGCTCTCCGGACGGGCCCTACGAGCAGTACTTC
d_gene: NA
v_gene: TRBV5-1
abundance: NA
j_gene: TRBJ2-7

CDR3aa: CSARSFRGNEQFF
CDR3nt: TGCAGTGCTAGATCCTTCCGGGGAAATGAGCAGTTCTTC
d_gene: NA
v_gene: TRBV20-1
abundance: few
j_gene: TRBJ2-1

CDR3aa: CASSEGGGWSIQYF
CDR3nt: TGTGCCAGCAGTGAAGGGGGGGGTTGGAGCATTCAGTACTTC
d_gene: TRBD2
v_gene: TRBV6-1
abundance: few
j_gene: TRBJ2-4

CDR3aa: CASKSGSSGANVLTF
CDR3nt: TGTGCCAGCAAATCGGGGAGCTCTGGGGCCAACGTCCTGACTTTC
d_gene: NA
v_gene: TRBV6-1
abundance: once
j_gene: TRBJ2-6

CDR3aa: CASSEPGTAQETQYF
CDR3nt: TGTGCCAGCAGTGAACCCGGGACAGCCCAAGAGACCCAGTACTTC
d_gene: TRBD1
v_gene: TRBV2
abundance: few
j_gene: TRBJ2-5

CDR3aa: CASSYSKTDSTDTQYF
CDR3nt: TGTGCCAGCAGTTACTCGAAGACGGATAGCACAGATACGCAGTATTTT
d_gene: NA
v_gene: TRBV6-5
abundance: few
j_gene: TRBJ2-3

CDR3aa: CASSQDEDTNTEAFF
CDR3nt: TGCGCCAGCAGCCAAGATGAGGATACGAACACTGAAGCTTTCTTT
d_gene: NA
v_gene: TRBV4-1
abundance: NA
j_gene: TRBJ1-1

CDR3aa: CPSSLVAETPNTGELFF
CDR3nt: TGTCCCAGCAGTTTAGTCGCAGAGACTCCTAACACCGGGGAGCTGTTTTTT
d_gene: NA
v_gene: TRBV27
abundance: NA
j_gene: TRBJ2-2

CDR3aa: CASSLLGGTDEQFF
CDR3nt: TGCGCCAGCAGCCTCCTTGGGGGGACGGATGAGCAGTTCTTC
d_gene: NA
v_gene: TRBV5-1
abundance: NA
j_gene: TRBJ2-1

CDR3aa: CSARDIQPRGAEAFF
CDR3nt: TGCAGTGCTAGAGATATCCAGCCCCGAGGGGCTGAAGCTTTCTTT
d_gene: NA
v_gene: TRBV20-1
abundance: NA
j_gene: TRBJ1-1

CDR3aa: CASSPGEGRSYGYTF
CDR3nt: TGTGCCAGCTCACCAGGTGAGGGACGGTCCTATGGCTACACCTTC
d_gene: NA
v_gene: TRBV18
abundance: NA
j_gene: TRBJ1-2

CDR3aa: CASSQEMGLSGANTGELFF
CDR3nt: TGTGCCAGCAGCCAAGAAATGGGACTTAGCGGGGCCAACACCGGGGAGCTGTTTTTT
d_gene: TRBD2
v_gene: TRBV4-2
abundance: NA
j_gene: TRBJ2-2

CDR3aa: CASSYDLGEQYF
CDR3nt: TGTGCCAGCTCGTACGATTTGGGCGAGCAGTACTTC
d_gene: NA
v_gene: TRBV18
abundance: NA
j_gene: TRBJ2-7

CDR3aa: CASSWSRGGYEQYF
CDR3nt: TGTGCCAGCAGTTGGTCGCGGGGGGGCTACGAGCAGTACTTC
d_gene: TRBD2
v_gene: TRBV12-3/TRBV12-4
abundance: NA
j_gene: TRBJ2-7

CDR3aa: CASTTSTGGLDTQYF
CDR3nt: TGTGCCAGCACCACGTCGACAGGGGGCTTAGATACGCAGTATTTT
d_gene: TRBD1
v_gene: TRBV12-3/TRBV12-4
abundance: NA
j_gene: TRBJ2-3

CDR3aa: CASSQNRGGYTF
CDR3nt: TGTGCCAGCAGCCAAAACAGGGGTGGCTACACCTTC
d_gene: TRBD1
v_gene: TRBV12-3/TRBV12-4
abundance: NA
j_gene: TRBJ1-2

CDR3aa: CASSLAHTNEQFF
CDR3nt: TGCGCCAGCAGCTTGGCACACACGAATGAGCAGTTCTTC
d_gene: NA
v_gene: TRBV5-1
abundance: few
j_gene: TRBJ2-1

CDR3aa: CASSLVGGGNNEQFF
CDR3nt: TGCGCCAGCAGCTTAGTTGGGGGAGGAAACAATGAGCAGTTCTTC
d_gene: NA
v_gene: TRBV5-1
abundance: NA
j_gene: TRBJ2-1

CDR3aa: CASSWLNAGGYNEQFF
CDR3nt: TGTGCCAGCAGCTGGCTTAATGCGGGGGGGTACAATGAGCAGTTCTTC
d_gene: TRBD2
v_gene: TRBV7-8
abundance: many
j_gene: TRBJ2-1

CDR3aa: CSVPKNNFYNEQFF
CDR3nt: TGCAGCGTGCCGAAGAACAACTTCTACAATGAGCAGTTCTTC
d_gene: NA
v_gene: TRBV29-1
abundance: few
j_gene: TRBJ2-1

CDR3aa: CASSPSTVAGGEKLFF
CDR3nt: TGTGCCAGCAGTCCTTCGACAGTTGCCGGGGGTGAAAAACTGTTTTTT
d_gene: NA
v_gene: TRBV12-3/TRBV12-4
abundance: NA
j_gene: TRBJ1-4

CDR3aa: CSARRTVRGGANVLTF
CDR3nt: TGCAGTGCTAGACGGACAGTCAGAGGGGGGGCCAACGTCCTGACTTTC
d_gene: NA
v_gene: TRBV20-1
abundance: NA
j_gene: TRBJ2-6

CDR3aa: CASSPQRTTLPPDTQYF
CDR3nt: TGTGCCAGCAGTCCCCAAAGGACAACGCTCCCTCCAGATACGCAGTATTTT
d_gene: NA
v_gene: TRBV27
abundance: few
j_gene: TRBJ2-3

CDR3aa: CSARTAILNNEQFF
CDR3nt: TGCAGTGCTAGGACGGCCATATTGAACAATGAGCAGTTCTTC
d_gene: NA
v_gene: TRBV20-1
abundance: NA
j_gene: TRBJ2-1

CDR3aa: CAIRETGSGNSPLHF
CDR3nt: TGTGCCATCAGAGAGACAGGGTCTGGCAATTCACCCCTCCACTTT
d_gene: TRBD1
v_gene: TRBV10-3
abundance: NA
j_gene: TRBJ1-6

CDR3aa: CASSQGQGRLYEQYF
CDR3nt: TGCGCCAGCAGCCAAGGACAGGGCCGACTCTACGAGCAGTACTTC
d_gene: TRBD1
v_gene: TRBV5-1
abundance: once
j_gene: TRBJ2-7

CDR3aa: CSAAWKGARNEQFF
CDR3nt: TGCAGTGCTGCCTGGAAGGGGGCCCGGAATGAGCAGTTCTTC
d_gene: TRBD1
v_gene: TRBV20-1
abundance: few
j_gene: TRBJ2-1

CDR3aa: CSHREGGTQYF
CDR3nt: TGCAGTCATAGGGAGGGCGGTACGCAGTATTTT
d_gene: TRBD2
v_gene: TRBV29-1
abundance: many
j_gene: TRBJ2-3

CDR3aa: CASSSYTRQGTYNEQFF
CDR3nt: TGTGCCAGCAGCTCCTACACCCGACAGGGGACATACAATGAGCAGTTCTTC
d_gene: TRBD1
v_gene: TRBV5-6
abundance: NA
j_gene: TRBJ2-1

CDR3aa: CASAGTAGYNEQFF
CDR3nt: TGCGCCAGCGCCGGGACAGCAGGCTACAATGAGCAGTTCTTC
d_gene: TRBD1
v_gene: TRBV5-1
abundance: few
j_gene: TRBJ2-1

CDR3aa: CASSLGDVGWNEQYF
CDR3nt: TGTGCCAGCAGTCTGGGCGATGTAGGCTGGAACGAGCAGTACTTC
d_gene: NA
v_gene: TRBV12-3/TRBV12-4
abundance: few
j_gene: TRBJ2-7

CDR3aa: CSAEYVDSYEQYF
CDR3nt: TGCAGCGCCGAATACGTGGACTCCTACGAGCAGTACTTC
d_gene: NA
v_gene: TRBV29-1
abundance: NA
j_gene: TRBJ2-7

CDR3aa: CASSATSGGTDEQFF
CDR3nt: TGTGCCAGCAGTGCCACTAGCGGGGGCACAGATGAGCAGTTCTTC
d_gene: TRBD2
v_gene: TRBV27
abundance: NA
j_gene: TRBJ2-1

CDR3aa: CASTVRGDGEQYF
CDR3nt: TGTGCCAGCACCGTTCGCGGGGATGGCGAGCAGTACTTC
d_gene: NA
v_gene: TRBV12-3/TRBV12-4
abundance: NA
j_gene: TRBJ2-7

CDR3aa: CASSLREGETQYF
CDR3nt: TGTGCCAGCAGTTTAAGGGAGGGAGAGACCCAGTACTTC
d_gene: TRBD2
v_gene: TRBV12-3/TRBV12-4
abundance: NA
j_gene: TRBJ2-5

CDR3aa: CSARRSYEQFF
CDR3nt: TGCAGTGCTAGACGCTCATATGAGCAGTTCTTC
d_gene: NA
v_gene: TRBV20-1
abundance: few
j_gene: TRBJ2-1

CDR3aa: CASSLGQINYEQYF
CDR3nt: TGTGCCAGCAGTTTGGGGCAAATTAACTACGAGCAGTACTTC
d_gene: NA
v_gene: TRBV28
abundance: few
j_gene: TRBJ2-7

CDR3aa: CASAGGTDTQYF
CDR3nt: TGTGCCAGCGCGGGGGGGACAGATACGCAGTATTTT
d_gene: TRBD2
v_gene: TRBV2
abundance: NA
j_gene: TRBJ2-3

CDR3aa: CAISVRVADTQYF
CDR3nt: TGTGCCATCAGTGTCCGGGTAGCCGATACGCAGTATTTT
d_gene: NA
v_gene: TRBV10-3
abundance: few
j_gene: TRBJ2-3

CDR3aa: CASSAPRAGKNGANVLTF
CDR3nt: TGTGCCAGCAGTGCCCCGAGGGCAGGGAAAAATGGGGCCAACGTCCTGACTTTC
d_gene: NA
v_gene: TRBV28
abundance: NA
j_gene: TRBJ2-6

CDR3aa: CASSFGTHHYEQYF
CDR3nt: TGCGCCAGCAGCTTCGGGACGCACCATTACGAGCAGTACTTC
d_gene: NA
v_gene: TRBV5-1
abundance: NA
j_gene: TRBJ2-7

CDR3aa: CSARDRGTGNRVTF
CDR3nt: TGCAGTGCTAGAGATCGGGGGACCGGCAACCGGGTAACCTTC
d_gene: NA
v_gene: TRBV20-1
abundance: NA
j_gene: TRBJ1-2

CDR3aa: CASSLGHSTGELFF
CDR3nt: TGTGCCAGCAGCTTGGGACACAGCACCGGGGAGCTGTTTTTT
d_gene: NA
v_gene: TRBV5-5
abundance: few
j_gene: TRBJ2-2

CDR3aa: CASSSPGGGSPLHF
CDR3nt: TGTGCCAGCAGTTCCCCCGGGGGGGGTTCCCCCCTCCACTTT
d_gene: NA
v_gene: TRBV27
abundance: NA
j_gene: TRBJ1-6

CDR3aa: CASSSVVENIQYF
CDR3nt: TGCGCCAGCAGCTCCGTGGTTGAAAACATTCAGTACTTC
d_gene: NA
v_gene: TRBV5-1
abundance: NA
j_gene: TRBJ2-4

CDR3aa: CASSPREGRNTEAFF
CDR3nt: TGTGCCAGCAGCCCCCGAGAGGGGCGGAACACTGAAGCTTTCTTT
d_gene: NA
v_gene: TRBV7-8
abundance: NA
j_gene: TRBJ1-1

CDR3aa: CASSRQLAGGTDTQYF
CDR3nt: TGTGCCAGCTCACGCCAACTAGCGGGGGGCACAGATACGCAGTATTTT
d_gene: TRBD2
v_gene: TRBV18
abundance: NA
j_gene: TRBJ2-3

CDR3aa: CSARDPGTRTYNEQFF
CDR3nt: TGCAGTGCTAGAGATCCCGGGACTAGAACCTACAATGAGCAGTTCTTC
d_gene: TRBD2
v_gene: TRBV20-1
abundance: NA
j_gene: TRBJ2-1